Listed below are T cell receptor beta chains from one sample, sequenced in a study of response to subunit inactivated influenza vaccine. TCRdb ran MiXCR on the RT-PCR reads and lists one entry per CDR3 protein. The table shows about 530,000 distinct CDR3 sequences, with 10% to 15% occurring only once. The material was PBMCs from blood, obtained 40 to 50 days after vaccination. The source is a man aged 45-65 years who received an inactivated influenza vaccine. The CDR3 runs from the conserved cysteine through the conserved F or W. Fields, in order: D gene, clone size, J gene, V gene, CDR3 DNA, CDR3 protein. A D gene is named only where the DNA matches it firmly. Not all rows give a size; the values are once, few, many and, for expanded clones, a class.

>TRBD1|few|TRBJ2-3|TRBV3-1
TGTGCCAGCAGCTTTCGACAGGGCCTAACAGATACGCAGTATTTT
CASSFRQGLTDTQYF
>TRBD1|many|TRBJ2-1|TRBV5-1
TGCGCCAGCAGCTTGCCCGCCGGGACAGGGGAAGATGAGCAGTTCTTC
CASSLPAGTGEDEQFF
>TRBD1|few|TRBJ1-6|TRBV20-1
TGCAGTGCTACACCCAGGGGGAGCTCCTATAATTCACCCCTCCACTTT
CSATPRGSSYNSPLHF
>.|.|TRBJ1-5|TRBV7-2
TGTGCCAGCAGCTCTGCGGCGGGCATAAGTCAGCCCCAGCATTTT
CASSSAAGISQPQHF
>.|.|TRBJ2-7|TRBV20-1
TGCAGTGCTCCGGGACTTGCAATCAGCGAGCAGTACTTC
CSAPGLAISEQYF
>TRBD2|.|TRBJ2-5|TRBV7-2
TGTGCCAGCAGCTTGTCACTAGCGGGGTGGGAGACCCAGTACTTC
CASSLSLAGWETQYF
>TRBD2|.|TRBJ2-1|TRBV7-2
TGTGCCAGCAGCGGCGGGAGGCGCAATGAGCAGTTCTTC
CASSGGRRNEQFF
>.|many|TRBJ2-1|TRBV7-9
TGTGCCAGCAGCCCGGGTGTAACCTACAATGAGCAGTTCTTC
CASSPGVTYNEQFF
>.|.|TRBJ2-1|TRBV4-2
TGTGCCAGCAGCTCCTCGGGGCTAGCCTTCTTC
CASSSSGLAFF
>TRBD1|few|TRBJ1-6|TRBV6-1
TGTGCCAGCAGGACGGGACAGGGGGCGACGGCCTATAATTCACCCCTCCACTTT
CASRTGQGATAYNSPLHF
>TRBD1|many|TRBJ2-1|TRBV5-1
TGCGCCAGCAGCTCACAGGGGAGCACCTACAATGAGCAGTTCTTC
CASSSQGSTYNEQFF
>TRBD1|few|TRBJ1-1|TRBV29-1
TGCAGCGTTGCATACAGGGGATTGGTGAACACTGAAGCTTTCTTT
CSVAYRGLVNTEAFF
>.|few|TRBJ2-1|TRBV15
TGTGCCACCAGCAGGGGGCTGGGGTACAATGAGCAGTTCTTC
CATSRGLGYNEQFF
>.|.|TRBJ2-1|TRBV20-1
TGCAGTGCTAGTAGAACTTACAATGAGCAGTTCTTC
CSASRTYNEQFF
>.|few|TRBJ2-2|TRBV20-1
TGCAGTGCAAGGGGGACGGGGGTGCTGTTTTTT
CSARGTGVLFF
>.|.|TRBJ2-7|TRBV5-5
TGTGCCAGCAGCTTGGCGGACAGTCTCGAGCAGTACTTC
CASSLADSLEQYF
>TRBD2|.|TRBJ2-3|TRBV12-3/TRBV12-4
TGTGCCAGCAGTTTTCGCGCTAGCGGGACAGATACGCAGTATTTT
CASSFRASGTDTQYF
>.|few|TRBJ1-1|TRBV12-3/TRBV12-4
TGTGCCAGCAGTTTAGCAGGACAGTCTCCGGTTTTCTTT
CASSLAGQSPVFF
>.|.|TRBJ2-3|TRBV10-3
TGTGCCATCAGGGACAGAGTCACAAACACAGATACGCAGTATTTT
CAIRDRVTNTDTQYF
>TRBD1|few|TRBJ2-7|TRBV7-2
TGTGCCAGCAGCTCTCCACCGGGACAGGGCTACGAGCAGTACTTC
CASSSPPGQGYEQYF
>TRBD2|few|TRBJ2-3|TRBV2
TGTGCCAGCAGTTACTCGCGGGGGGCCACAGATACGCAGTATTTT
CASSYSRGATDTQYF
>.|few|TRBJ2-1|TRBV7-2
TGTGCCAGCAGCTACCCGGGACTGGTTGAGCAGTTCTTC
CASSYPGLVEQFF
>.|.|TRBJ1-5|TRBV12-3/TRBV12-4
TGTGCCAGAAGGGTTAGCAATCAGCCCCAGCATTTT
CARRVSNQPQHF
>TRBD2|few|TRBJ2-3|TRBV2
TGTGCCAGCAGGACTAGCGGGCCGTACACAGATACGCAGTATTTT
CASRTSGPYTDTQYF
>.|few|TRBJ2-2|TRBV11-2
TGTGCCAGCAGCTTAGGCAGGGATCATGATACCGGGGAGCTGTTTTTT
CASSLGRDHDTGELFF
>TRBD2|few|TRBJ2-7|TRBV20-1
TGCAGTGCTCGCACTAGCGGGGGTTTCTACGAGCAGTACTTC
CSARTSGGFYEQYF
>.|few|TRBJ2-7|TRBV20-1
TGCAGTGCCCTCTGGGGTTACGAGCAGTACTTC
CSALWGYEQYF
>.|.|TRBJ2-3|TRBV7-9
TGTGCCAGCAGAATGACAGGCACAGATACGCAGTATTTT
CASRMTGTDTQYF
>.|.|TRBJ1-5|TRBV6-5
TGTGCCAGCAGTTACTCATTTTCCCAGCCCCAGCATTTT
CASSYSFSQPQHF
>.|few|TRBJ2-3|TRBV7-9
TGTGCCAGCAGCTTAGAAGACTCTTCCTCTAGCACAGATACGCAGTATTTT
CASSLEDSSSSTDTQYF
>TRBD2|few|TRBJ2-1|TRBV6-2/TRBV6-3
TGTGCCAGCAGCCTAGCGGGACAACCGTATACAATGAGCAGTGTCTTC
CASSLAGQPYTMSSVF
>.|many|TRBJ1-2|TRBV10-3
TGTGCCATCAGTGATTTGCCGCGGGTAGGCTACACCTTC
CAISDLPRVGYTF
>TRBD1|few|TRBJ2-3|TRBV5-1
TGCGCCAGCAGAGACAGGGTTGTGACAGATACGCAGTATTTT
CASRDRVVTDTQYF
>.|.|TRBJ2-3|TRBV7-2
TGTGCCAGCAGCTTAAACTTGCGTAGCACAGATACGCACTATTTT
CASSLNLRSTDTHYF
>TRBD2|.|TRBJ2-7|TRBV7-8
TGTGCCAGCAGCTTAGGGCGGACTAGCGGCTTCTACGAGCAGTACTTC
CASSLGRTSGFYEQYF
>.|few|TRBJ2-2|TRBV28
TGTGCCAGCAGCACCGACTGGACGGGCCGGAACACCGGGGAGCTGTTTTTT
CASSTDWTGRNTGELFF
>TRBD2|.|TRBJ2-7|TRBV18
TGTGCCAGCTCACCACCGGGGGTAGCGGGATACGAGCAGTACTTC
CASSPPGVAGYEQYF
>.|.|TRBJ1-6|TRBV11-1
TGTGCCAGCAGCCCGCGGACTCGTAATTCACCCCTCCACTTT
CASSPRTRNSPLHF
>.|.|TRBJ2-7|TRBV20-1
TGCAGTGCCCAAGAAGAGCGGGTAGAAACCTACGAGCAGTACTTC
CSAQEERVETYEQYF
>.|.|TRBJ2-2|TRBV7-2
TGTGCCAGCAGCCCTCGACTAGGAGGGGCCGGGGAGCTGTTTTTT
CASSPRLGGAGELFF
>.|many|TRBJ1-5|TRBV20-1
TGCAGTGCTAGAGGGGGAGGGGCTACCAATCAGCCCCAGCATTTT
CSARGGGATNQPQHF